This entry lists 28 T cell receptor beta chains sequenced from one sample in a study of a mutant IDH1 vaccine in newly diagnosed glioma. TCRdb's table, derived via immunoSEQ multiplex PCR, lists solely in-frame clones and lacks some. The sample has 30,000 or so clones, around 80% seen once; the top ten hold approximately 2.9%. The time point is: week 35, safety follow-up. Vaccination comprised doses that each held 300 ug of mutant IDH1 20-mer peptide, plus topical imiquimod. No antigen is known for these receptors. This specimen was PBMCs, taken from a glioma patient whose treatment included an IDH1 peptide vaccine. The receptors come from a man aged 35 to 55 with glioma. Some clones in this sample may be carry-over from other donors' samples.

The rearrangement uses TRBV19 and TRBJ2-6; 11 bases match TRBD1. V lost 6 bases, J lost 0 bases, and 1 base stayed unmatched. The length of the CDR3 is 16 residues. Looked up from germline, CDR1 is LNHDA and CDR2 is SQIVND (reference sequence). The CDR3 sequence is CASSGTGGSGANVLTF. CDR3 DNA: TGTGCCAGTAGCGGGACAGGGGGCTCTGGGGCCAACGTCCTGACTTTC.

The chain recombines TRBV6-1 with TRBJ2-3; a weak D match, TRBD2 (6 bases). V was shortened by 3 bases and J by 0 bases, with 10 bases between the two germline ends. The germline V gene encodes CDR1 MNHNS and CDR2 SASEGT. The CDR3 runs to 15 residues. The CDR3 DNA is TGTGCCAGCAGTGACGGACTAATAAGCACAGATACGCAGTATTTT. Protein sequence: CASSDGLISTDTQYF.

This chain's CDR3 is CASSLYLYDEQYF. The CDR3 DNA is TGCGCCAGCAGCCTTTACTTATATGACGAGCAGTACTTC. This rearrangement joins TRBV4-3 to TRBJ2-7; D is uncertain. Germline lookup yields CDR1 LGHNA and CDR2 YSLEER. CDR3 length: 13 residues. V was shortened by 4 bases and J by 5 bases, with 12 bases between the two germline ends.

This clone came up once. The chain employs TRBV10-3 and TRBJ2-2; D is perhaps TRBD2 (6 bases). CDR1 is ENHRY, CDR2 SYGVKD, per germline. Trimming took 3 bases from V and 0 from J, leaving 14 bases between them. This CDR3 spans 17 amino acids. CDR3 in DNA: TGTGCCATCAGTGACGGTCTCGGCGGGGCGAACACCGGGGAGCTGTTTTTT. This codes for CAISDGLGGANTGELFF.

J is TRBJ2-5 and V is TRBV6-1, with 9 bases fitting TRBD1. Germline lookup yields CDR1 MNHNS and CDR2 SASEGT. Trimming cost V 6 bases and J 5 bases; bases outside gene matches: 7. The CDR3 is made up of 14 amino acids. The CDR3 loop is CASRHTGGRETQYF. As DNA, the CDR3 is TGTGCCAGCAGGCACACAGGGGGCAGGGAGACCCAGTACTTC.

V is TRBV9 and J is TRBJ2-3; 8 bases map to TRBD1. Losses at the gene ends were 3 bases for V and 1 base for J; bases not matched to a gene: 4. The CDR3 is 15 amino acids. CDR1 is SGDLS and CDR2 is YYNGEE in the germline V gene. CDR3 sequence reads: CASSETGQGTDTQYF. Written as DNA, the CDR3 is TGTGCCAGCAGCGAGACGGGACAGGGCACAGATACGCAGTATTTT. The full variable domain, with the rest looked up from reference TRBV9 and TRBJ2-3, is DSGVTQTPKHLITATGQRVTLRCSPRSGDLSVYWYQQSLDQGLQFLIQYYNGEERAKGNILERFSAQQFPDLHSELNLSSLELGDSALYFCASSETGQGTDTQYFGPGTRLTVL.

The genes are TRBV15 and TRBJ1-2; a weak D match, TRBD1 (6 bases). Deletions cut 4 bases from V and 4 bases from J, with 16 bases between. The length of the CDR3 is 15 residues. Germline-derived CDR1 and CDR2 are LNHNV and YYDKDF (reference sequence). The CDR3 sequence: CATSISRGKAYGYTF. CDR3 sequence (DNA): TGTGCCACCAGCATTAGCAGGGGTAAGGCCTATGGCTACACCTTC.

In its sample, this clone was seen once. CDR3 residues: CASSLGREQYF. The CDR3 bases are TGTGCCAGCAGCTTGGGTAGGGAGCAGTACTTC. This chain links TRBV11-2 with TRBJ2-7, with no clear D. The CDR3 covers 11 residues. Germline-derived CDR1 and CDR2 are SGHAT and FQNNGV. With 3 bases removed from V and 7 bases from J, the gap between germline ends came to 7 bases.

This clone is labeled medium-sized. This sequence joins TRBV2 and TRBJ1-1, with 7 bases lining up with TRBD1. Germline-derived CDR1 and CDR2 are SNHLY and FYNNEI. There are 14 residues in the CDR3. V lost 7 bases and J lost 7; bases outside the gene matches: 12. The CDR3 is CASKVGRQGVEAFF. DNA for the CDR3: TGTGCCAGCAAGGTGGGGAGACAGGGCGTTGAAGCTTTCTTT.

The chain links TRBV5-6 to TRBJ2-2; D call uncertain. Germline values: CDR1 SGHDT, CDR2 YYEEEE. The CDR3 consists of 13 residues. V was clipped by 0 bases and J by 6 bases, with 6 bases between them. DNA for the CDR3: TGTGCCAGCAGCTTGGACAGACCCGGGGAGCTGTTTTTT. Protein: CASSLDRPGELFF.

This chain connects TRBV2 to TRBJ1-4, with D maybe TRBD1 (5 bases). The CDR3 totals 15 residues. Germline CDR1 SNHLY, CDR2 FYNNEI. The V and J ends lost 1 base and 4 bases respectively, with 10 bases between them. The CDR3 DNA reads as TGTGCCAGCAGTGAAGGGGGGGGATTTAATGAAAAACTGTTTTTT. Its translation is CASSEGGGFNEKLFF.

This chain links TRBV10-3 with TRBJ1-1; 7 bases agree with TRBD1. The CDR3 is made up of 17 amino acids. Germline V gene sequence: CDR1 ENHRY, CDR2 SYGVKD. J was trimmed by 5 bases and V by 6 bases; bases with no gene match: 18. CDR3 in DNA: TGTGCCATCAGCCCCGAGATTTTACAGGGGTCCCAAACTGAAGCTTTCTTT. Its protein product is CAISPEILQGSQTEAFF.

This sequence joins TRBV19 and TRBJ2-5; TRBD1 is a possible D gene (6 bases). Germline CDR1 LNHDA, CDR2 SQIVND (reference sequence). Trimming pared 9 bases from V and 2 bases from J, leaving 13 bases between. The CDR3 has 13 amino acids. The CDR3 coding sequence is TGTGCCAGCCGCATAGGACAGCAAGAGACCCAGTACTTC. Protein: CASRIGQQETQYF.

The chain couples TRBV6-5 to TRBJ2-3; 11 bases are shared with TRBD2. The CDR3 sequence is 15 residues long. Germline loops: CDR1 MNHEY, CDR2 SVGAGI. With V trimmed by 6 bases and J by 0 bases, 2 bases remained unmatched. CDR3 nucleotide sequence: TGTGCCAGCAGCCGACTAGCGGGGAGCACAGATACGCAGTATTTT. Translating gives CASSRLAGSTDTQYF.

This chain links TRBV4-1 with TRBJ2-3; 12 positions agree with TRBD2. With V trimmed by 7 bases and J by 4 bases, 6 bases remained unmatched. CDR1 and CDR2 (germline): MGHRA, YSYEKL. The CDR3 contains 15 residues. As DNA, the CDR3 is TGCGCCAGCACCCGACCTAGCGGGGGGGCAGATACGCAGTATTTT. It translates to CASTRPSGGADTQYF.

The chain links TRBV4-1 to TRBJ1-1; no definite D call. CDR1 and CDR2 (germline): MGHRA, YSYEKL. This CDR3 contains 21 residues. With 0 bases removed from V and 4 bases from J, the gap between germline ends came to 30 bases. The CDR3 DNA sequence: TGCGCCAGCAGCCAAGAAACCCTTGGGAAGGAGATCCTACCGTGGGGCACTGAAGCTTTCTTT. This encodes CASSQETLGKEILPWGTEAFF.

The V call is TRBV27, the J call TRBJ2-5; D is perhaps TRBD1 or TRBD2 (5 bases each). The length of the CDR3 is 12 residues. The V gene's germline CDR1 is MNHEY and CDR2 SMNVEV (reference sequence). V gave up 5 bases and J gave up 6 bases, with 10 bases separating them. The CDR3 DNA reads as TGTGCCAGCAGTGGGGGTCCGAAGACCCAGTACTTC. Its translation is CASSGGPKTQYF.

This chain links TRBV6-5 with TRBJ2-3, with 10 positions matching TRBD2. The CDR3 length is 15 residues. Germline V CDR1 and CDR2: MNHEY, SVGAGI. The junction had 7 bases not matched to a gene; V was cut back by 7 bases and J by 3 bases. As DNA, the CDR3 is TGTGCCAGCACCTCCGGGACTAGCGATACAGATACGCAGTATTTT. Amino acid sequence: CASTSGTSDTDTQYF.

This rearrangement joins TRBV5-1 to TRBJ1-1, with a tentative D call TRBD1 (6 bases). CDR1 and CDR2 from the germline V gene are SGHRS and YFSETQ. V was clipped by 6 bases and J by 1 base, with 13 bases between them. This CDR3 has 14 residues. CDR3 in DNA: TGCGCCAGCACCCCGGGGGCCCGGAACACTGAAGCTTTCTTT. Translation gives CASTPGARNTEAFF.

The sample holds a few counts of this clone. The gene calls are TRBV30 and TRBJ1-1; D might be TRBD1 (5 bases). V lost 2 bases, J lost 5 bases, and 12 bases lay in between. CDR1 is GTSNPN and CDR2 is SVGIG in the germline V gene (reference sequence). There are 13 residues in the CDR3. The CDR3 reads CAWSLGVGTEAFF. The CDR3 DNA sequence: TGTGCCTGGAGTTTAGGGGTGGGGACTGAAGCTTTCTTT.

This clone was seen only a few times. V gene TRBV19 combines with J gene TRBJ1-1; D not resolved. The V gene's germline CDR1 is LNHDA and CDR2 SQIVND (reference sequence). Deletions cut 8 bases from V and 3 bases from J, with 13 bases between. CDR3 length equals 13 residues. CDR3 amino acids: CASYREDHTEAFF. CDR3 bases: TGTGCCAGTTACCGCGAGGACCACACTGAAGCTTTCTTT.

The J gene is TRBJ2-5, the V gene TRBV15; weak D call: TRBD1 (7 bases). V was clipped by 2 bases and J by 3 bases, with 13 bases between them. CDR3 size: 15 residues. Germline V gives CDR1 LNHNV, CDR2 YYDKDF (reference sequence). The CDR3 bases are TGTGCCACCAGCAGACCCGACAGGGAGGAAGAGACCCAGTACTTC. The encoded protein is CATSRPDREEETQYF.

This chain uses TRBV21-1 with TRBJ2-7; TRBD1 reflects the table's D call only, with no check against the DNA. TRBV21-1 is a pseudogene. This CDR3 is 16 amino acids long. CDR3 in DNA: TGTGCCAGCAGCGTACAGAACAGGGGTCGGAACTACGAGCAGTACTTC. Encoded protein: CASSVQNRGRNYEQYF.

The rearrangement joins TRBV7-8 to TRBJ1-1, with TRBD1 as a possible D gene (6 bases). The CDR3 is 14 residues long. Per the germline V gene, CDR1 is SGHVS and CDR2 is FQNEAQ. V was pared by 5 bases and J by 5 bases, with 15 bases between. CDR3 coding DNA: TGTGCCAGCAGCGCCTCGACAGGAGGGACTGAAGCTTTCTTT. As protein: CASSASTGGTEAFF.

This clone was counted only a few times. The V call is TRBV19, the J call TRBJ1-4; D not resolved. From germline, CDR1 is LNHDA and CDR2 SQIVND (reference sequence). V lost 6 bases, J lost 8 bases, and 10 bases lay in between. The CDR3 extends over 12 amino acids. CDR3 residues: CASRAKGEKLFF. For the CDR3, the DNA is TGTGCCAGTAGAGCTAAAGGGGAAAAACTGTTTTTT.

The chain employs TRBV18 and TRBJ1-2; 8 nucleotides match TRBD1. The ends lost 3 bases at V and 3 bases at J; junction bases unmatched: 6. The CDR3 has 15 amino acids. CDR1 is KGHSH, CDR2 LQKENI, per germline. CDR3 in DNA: TGTGCCAGCTCACCCGGGACAGGAATCTACTATGGCTACACCTTC. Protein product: CASSPGTGIYYGYTF.

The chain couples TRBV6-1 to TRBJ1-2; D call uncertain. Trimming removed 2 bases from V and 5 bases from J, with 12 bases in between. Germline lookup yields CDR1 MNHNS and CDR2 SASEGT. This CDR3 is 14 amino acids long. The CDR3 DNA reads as TGTGCCAGCAGTGAAATAGCAGGACCTTATGGCTACACCTTC. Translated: CASSEIAGPYGYTF.

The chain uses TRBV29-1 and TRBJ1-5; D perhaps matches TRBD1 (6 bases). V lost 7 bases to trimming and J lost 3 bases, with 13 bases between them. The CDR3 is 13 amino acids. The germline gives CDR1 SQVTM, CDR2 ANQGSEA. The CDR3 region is CSAQQGLNQPQHF. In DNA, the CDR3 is TGCAGCGCCCAACAGGGACTCAATCAGCCCCAGCATTTT.